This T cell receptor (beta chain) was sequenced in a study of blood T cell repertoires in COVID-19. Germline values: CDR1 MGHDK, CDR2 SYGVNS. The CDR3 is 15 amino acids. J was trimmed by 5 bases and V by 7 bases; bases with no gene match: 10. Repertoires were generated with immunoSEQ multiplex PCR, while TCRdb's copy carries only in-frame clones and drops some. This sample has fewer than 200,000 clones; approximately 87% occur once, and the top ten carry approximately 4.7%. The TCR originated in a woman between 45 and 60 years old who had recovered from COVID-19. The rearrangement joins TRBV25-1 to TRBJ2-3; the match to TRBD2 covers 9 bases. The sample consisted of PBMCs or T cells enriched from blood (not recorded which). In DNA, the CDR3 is TGTGCCAGCACACCAGCGGGGGGCCTCCAAGATACGCAGTATTTT. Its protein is CASTPAGGLQDTQYF. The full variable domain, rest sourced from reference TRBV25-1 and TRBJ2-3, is EADIYQTPRYLVIGTGKKITLECSQTMGHDKMYWYQQDPGMELHLIHYSYGVNSTEKGDLSSESTVSRIRTEHFPLTLESARPSHTSQYLCASTPAGGLQDTQYFGPGTRLTVL.